The entry that follows covers one T cell receptor (beta chain) sequence. The CDR3 consists of 13 residues. Germline values: CDR1 MNHEY, CDR2 SVGAGI. V dropped 8 bases and J dropped 5; count of bases not matched to a gene: 6. The repertoire was sequenced with immunoSEQ multiplex PCR; TCRdb's copy has only in-frame clones and lacks some. The repertoire has 65,000 to 90,000 clones, approximately 86% of them found once; the top ten carry around 6%. The sample belongs to a study of blood T cell repertoires in COVID-19. V and J are TRBV6-5 and TRBJ1-5; TRBD1 matches at 7 bases. Source material: peripheral blood. The TCR was taken from a man older than 75 with COVID-19, enrolled during active disease. Here the CDR3 DNA reads TGTGCCAGCCCAGGGGGGAAGGATCAGCCCCAGCATTTT. Translating it yields CASPGGKDQPQHF.